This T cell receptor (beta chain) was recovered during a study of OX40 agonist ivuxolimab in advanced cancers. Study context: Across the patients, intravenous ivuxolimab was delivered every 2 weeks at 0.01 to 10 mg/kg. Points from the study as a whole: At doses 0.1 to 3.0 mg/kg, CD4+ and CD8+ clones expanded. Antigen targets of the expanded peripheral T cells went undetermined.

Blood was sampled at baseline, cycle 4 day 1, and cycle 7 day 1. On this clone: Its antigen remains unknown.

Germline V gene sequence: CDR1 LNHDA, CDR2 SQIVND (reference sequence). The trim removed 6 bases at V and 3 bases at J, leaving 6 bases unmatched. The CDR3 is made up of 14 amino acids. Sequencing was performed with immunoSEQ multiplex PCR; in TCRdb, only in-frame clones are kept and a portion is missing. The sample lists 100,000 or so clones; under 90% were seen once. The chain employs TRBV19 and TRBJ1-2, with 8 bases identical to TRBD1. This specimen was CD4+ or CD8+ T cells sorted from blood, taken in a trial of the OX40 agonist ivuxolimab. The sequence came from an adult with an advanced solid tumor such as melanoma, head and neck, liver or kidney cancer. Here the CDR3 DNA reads TGTGCCAGTAGAAGACAGGGGAGCGACTATGGCTACACCTTC. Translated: CASRRQGSDYGYTF.